This T cell receptor beta chain was found in a study of blood T cell repertoires in COVID-19. Sequenced by immunoSEQ multiplex PCR; TCRdb stores in-frame clones only, minus some. The data show about 140,000 clones, 75% to 90% seen once. V was cut by 7 bases and J by 3 bases, with 19 bases left in between. Germline-derived CDR1 and CDR2 are MNHEY and SMNVEV (reference sequence). CDR3 length: 17 residues. The specimen sequenced was peripheral blood. The rearrangement links TRBV27 to TRBJ2-6; perhaps TRBD1 as D (6 bases). The receptor's source is a human donor in a cohort sampled during active COVID-19. The CDR3 nucleotides are TGTGCCAGCACCTGGGGGCAGGGCTCCATTGGGGCCAACGTCCTGACTTTC. Translating gives CASTWGQGSIGANVLTF. Based on the CDR3 plus reference TRBV27 and TRBJ2-6, the full variable domain is EAQVTQNPRYLITVTGKKLTVTCSQNMNHEYMSWYRQDPGLGLRQIYYSMNVEVTDKGDVPEGYKVSRKEKRNFPLILESPSPNQTSLYFCASTWGQGSIGANVLTFGAGSRLTVL.